This T cell receptor beta chain was recovered during a study of CD8+ T cells in alopecia areata (dated by TCRdb to 2017 to 2018). Context from the whole study: Treated patients were enrolled in an open-label pilot trial of oral tofacitinib at 5 to 10 mg twice daily for moderate-to-severe alopecia areata. Amplification of TCRbeta CDR3 regions was done by immunoSEQ multiplex PCR using 35 Vbeta forward primers and 13 Jbeta reverse primers. RNA was extracted with the PAXgene miRNA kit for fixed scalp, the miRNeasy kit for PBMCs, and the RNeasy kit for mouse skin. Patients stayed on tofacitinib for 6 to 18 months and then had 6 months of follow-up off drug so that delayed response and recurrence could be assessed. Patients on tofacitinib were biopsied at baseline and after 4 and 24 weeks of treatment, and several of the patients also had a later scalp biopsy. In both human patients and the C3H/HeJ mouse model, the study applied high-throughput TCRbeta sequencing to look at T cell clonal expansion in alopecia areata. Scalp tissue and sorted CD4+ and CD8+ peripheral blood T cells from patchy and totalis/universalis alopecia areata patients and from healthy controls were covered by human TCRbeta sequencing. Scalp clonality was compared among normal scalp (n=4), patchy alopecia areata scalp (n=8), and alopecia totalis/universalis scalp (n=8). On the study overall, not on this receptor specifically: Shared TCR sequences between patients were less evident than in mice, which may be partly attributable to HLA diversity in the patient population. Resident alphabeta T cells in normal human skin are also sequenced, complicating scalp TCR repertoire analysis, unlike mouse skin dominated by gammadelta T cells. Compared with normal scalp, lesional scalp, particularly in alopecia totalis/universalis, had higher clonality and more expanded CD8+ clones, which suggests antigenic drive.

Per the publication, the time point label means: baseline before oral tofacitinib. Lesional scalp punch biopsies and peripheral blood were collected from alopecia areata patients. PBMCs were isolated by density centrifugation and stained for CD3, CD4 and CD8, and CD4+ and CD8+ T cells were sorted on a FACSAria. Library preparation used the immunoSEQ multiplex PCR assay. To provide template for TCR sequencing, every sample had RNA extracted and reverse transcribed into cDNA. First-strand cDNA was synthesized using SuperScript III with a 2:1 mix of oligo-dT and random hexamers. A synthetic immune receptor repertoire was used to measure amplification bias, and any remaining bias was corrected computationally. Turning to the authors' computational methods: Raw reads were preprocessed to remove errors, and CDR3 was defined according to IMGT conventions as the region from the conserved cysteine to phenylalanine. To get clonality, Shannon entropy was normalized by log2 of the number of productive unique TCRs and the result was subtracted from 1. Whether each scalp clone was CD4 or CD8 was inferred by checking scalp TCRbeta sequences against the CD4 and CD8 repertoires from sorted blood. TCRdb carries this immuneACCESS record with in-frame sequences only. Its versions omit some clonotypes, under half of them owing to an unresolved V gene in the studies checked, with the rest unexplained. D and trimming were read from the DNA, whereas the V and J calls and clone size are those reported in that table. The sample contains about 180,000 clones, around 63% of them found a single time. Clones ranked in the top ten supply 1.7% of the sample.

Comments on this clone: The target of this receptor is not known. Qualities for individual bases were not recorded, and no much larger clone is one base off.

The germline V gene (reference sequence) sets CDR1 to MNHNY and CDR2 to SVGAGI. The V end gives up 9 bases and the J end 2 bases, leaving 6 bases in the junction not matched to a gene. Taken from cysteine to phenylalanine, the CDR3 has 13 residues. Solely the CDR3 DNA is kept, with 39 bases framed from the first base. The chain is made from TRBV6-6 and TRBJ1-1, and TRBD1 matches 7 of the central bases. The clonotype comes from a human donor with alopecia areata. Sequences were derived from CD4+ T cells sorted from blood, sampled at week 0. The CDR3 has the sequence CASCRGINTEAFF. The sequenced DNA is TGTGCCAGTTGCAGGGGGATAAACACTGAAGCTTTCTTT.